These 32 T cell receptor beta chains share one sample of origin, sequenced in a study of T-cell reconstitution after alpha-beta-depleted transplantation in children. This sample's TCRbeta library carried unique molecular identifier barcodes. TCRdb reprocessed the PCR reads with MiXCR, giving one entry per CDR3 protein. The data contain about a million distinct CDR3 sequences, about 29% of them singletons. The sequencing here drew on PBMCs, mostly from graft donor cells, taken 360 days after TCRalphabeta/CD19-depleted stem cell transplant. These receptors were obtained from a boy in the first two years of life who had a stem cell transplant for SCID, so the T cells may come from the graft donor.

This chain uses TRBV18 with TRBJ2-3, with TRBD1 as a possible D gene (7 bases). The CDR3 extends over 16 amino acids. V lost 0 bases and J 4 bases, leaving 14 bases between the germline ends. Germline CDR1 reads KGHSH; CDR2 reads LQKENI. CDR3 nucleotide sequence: TGTGCCAGCTCACCACCGAGGAGCAGGGGGGCAGATACGCAGTATTTT. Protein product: CASSPPRSRGADTQYF.

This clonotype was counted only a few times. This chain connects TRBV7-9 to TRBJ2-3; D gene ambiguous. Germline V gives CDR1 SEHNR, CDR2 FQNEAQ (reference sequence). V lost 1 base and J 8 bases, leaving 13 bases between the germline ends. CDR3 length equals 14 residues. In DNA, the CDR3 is TGTGCCAGCAGCTTAGAGACTCAACTCAGTACGCAGTATTTT. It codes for CASSLETQLSTQYF.

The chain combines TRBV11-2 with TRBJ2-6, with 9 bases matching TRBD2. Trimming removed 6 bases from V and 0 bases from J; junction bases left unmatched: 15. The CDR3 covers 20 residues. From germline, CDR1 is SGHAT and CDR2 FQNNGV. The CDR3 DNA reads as TGTGCCAGCAGAACCAGACCATGGGCGGGGGGGCCCTCTGGGGCCAACGTCCTGACTTTC. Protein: CASRTRPWAGGPSGANVLTF.

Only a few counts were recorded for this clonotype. CDR3 in amino acids: CASNEFGRADTQYF. In nucleotides, the CDR3 is TGTGCCAGCAATGAGTTTGGCCGGGCAGATACGCAGTATTTT. The V call is TRBV12-3 or TRBV12-4, the J call TRBJ2-3; D is undetermined. Trimming pared 7 bases from V and 4 bases from J, leaving 15 bases between. The CDR3 totals 14 residues.

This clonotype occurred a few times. DNA for the CDR3: TGTGCCACTACGCCCGGTACCTATAATTCACCCCTCCACTTT. Residues: CATTPGTYNSPLHF. The chain is built from TRBV15 and TRBJ1-6; no definite D call. Germline values: CDR1 LNHNV, CDR2 YYDKDF (reference sequence). The CDR3 extends over 14 amino acids. Between the trimmed V and J ends, which lost 9 bases and 2 bases, there was a span of 11 bases.

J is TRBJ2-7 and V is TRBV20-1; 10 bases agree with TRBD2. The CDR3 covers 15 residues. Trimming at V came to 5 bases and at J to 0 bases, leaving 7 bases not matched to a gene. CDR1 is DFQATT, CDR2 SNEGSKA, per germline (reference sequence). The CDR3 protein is CSALGTSESSYEQYF. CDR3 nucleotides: TGCAGTGCTCTCGGGACTAGCGAGAGCTCCTACGAGCAGTACTTC.

The CDR3 sequence: CASSPGQPTYEQYF. The CDR3 nucleotides are TGTGCCAGCAGCCCGGGACAGCCAACCTACGAGCAGTACTTC. The gene calls are TRBV6-1 and TRBJ2-7, with 7 bases identical to TRBD1. V trimming: 6 bases; J trimming: 2 bases; junction bases outside the gene matches: 7. Per the germline V gene, CDR1 is MNHNS and CDR2 is SASEGT. The CDR3 is made up of 14 amino acids.

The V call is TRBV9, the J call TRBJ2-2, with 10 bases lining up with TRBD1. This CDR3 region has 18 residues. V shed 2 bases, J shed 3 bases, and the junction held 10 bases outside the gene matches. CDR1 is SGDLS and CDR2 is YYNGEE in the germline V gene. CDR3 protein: CASSVTLGGTGDTGELFF. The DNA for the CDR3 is TGTGCCAGCAGCGTGACCTTGGGGGGGACAGGGGACACCGGGGAGCTGTTTTTT.

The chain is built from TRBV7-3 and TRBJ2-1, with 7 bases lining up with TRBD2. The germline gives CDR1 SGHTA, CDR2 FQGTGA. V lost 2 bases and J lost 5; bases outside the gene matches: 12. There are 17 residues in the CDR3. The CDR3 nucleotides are TGTGCCAGCAGCTTAGGGGTAGCGGGCCCTCTAAACAATGAGCAGTTCTTC. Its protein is CASSLGVAGPLNNEQFF.

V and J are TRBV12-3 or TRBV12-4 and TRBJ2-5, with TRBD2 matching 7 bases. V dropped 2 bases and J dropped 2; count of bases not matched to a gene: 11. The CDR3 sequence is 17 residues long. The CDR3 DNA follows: TGTGCCAGCAGTTTAACCCGTCTTTGGGAGGGACAAGAGACCCAGTACTTC. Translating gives CASSLTRLWEGQETQYF.

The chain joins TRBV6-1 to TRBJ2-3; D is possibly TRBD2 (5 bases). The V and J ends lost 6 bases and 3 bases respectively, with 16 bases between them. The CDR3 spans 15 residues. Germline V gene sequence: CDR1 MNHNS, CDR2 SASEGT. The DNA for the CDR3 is TGTGCCAGCAGCCGACTACCGGCAGGAACAGATACGCAGTATTTT. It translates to CASSRLPAGTDTQYF.

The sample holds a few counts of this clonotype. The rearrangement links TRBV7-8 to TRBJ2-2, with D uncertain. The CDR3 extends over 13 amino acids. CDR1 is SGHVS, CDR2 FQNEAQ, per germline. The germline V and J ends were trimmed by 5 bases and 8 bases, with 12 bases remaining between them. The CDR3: CASSTQLGGELFF. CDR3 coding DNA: TGTGCCAGCAGCACGCAACTGGGGGGGGAGCTGTTTTTT.

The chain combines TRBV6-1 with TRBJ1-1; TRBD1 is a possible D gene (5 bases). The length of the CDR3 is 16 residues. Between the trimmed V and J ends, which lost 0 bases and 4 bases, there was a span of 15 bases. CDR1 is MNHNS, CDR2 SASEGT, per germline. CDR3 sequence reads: CASSEALPGWGTEAFF. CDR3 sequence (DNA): TGTGCCAGCAGTGAAGCGCTTCCAGGGTGGGGCACTGAAGCTTTCTTT.

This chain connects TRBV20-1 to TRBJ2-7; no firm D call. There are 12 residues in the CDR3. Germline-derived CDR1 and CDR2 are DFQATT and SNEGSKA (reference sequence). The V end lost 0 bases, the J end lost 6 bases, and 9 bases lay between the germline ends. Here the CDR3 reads CSARDPGTEQYF. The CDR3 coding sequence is TGCAGTGCTAGAGATCCCGGAACCGAGCAGTACTTC.

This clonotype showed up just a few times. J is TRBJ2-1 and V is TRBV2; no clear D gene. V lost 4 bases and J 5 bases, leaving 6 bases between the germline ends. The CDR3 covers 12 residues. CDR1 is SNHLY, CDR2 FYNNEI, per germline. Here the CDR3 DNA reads TGTGCCAGCAGTGGAATAAACAATGAGCAGTTCTTC. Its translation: CASSGINNEQFF.

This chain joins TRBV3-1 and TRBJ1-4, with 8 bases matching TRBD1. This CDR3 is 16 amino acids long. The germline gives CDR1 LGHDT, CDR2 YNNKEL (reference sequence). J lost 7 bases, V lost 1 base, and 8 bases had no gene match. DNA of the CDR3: TGTGCCAGCAGCCAAGGATCCGGGACAGGCCTTGAAAAACTGTTTTTT. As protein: CASSQGSGTGLEKLFF.

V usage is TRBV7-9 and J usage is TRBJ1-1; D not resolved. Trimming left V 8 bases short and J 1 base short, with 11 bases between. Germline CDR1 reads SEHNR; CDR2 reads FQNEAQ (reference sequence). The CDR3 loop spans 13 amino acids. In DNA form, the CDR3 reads TGTGCCAGCGGTGGGGATCCGAACACTGAAGCTTTCTTT. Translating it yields CASGGDPNTEAFF.

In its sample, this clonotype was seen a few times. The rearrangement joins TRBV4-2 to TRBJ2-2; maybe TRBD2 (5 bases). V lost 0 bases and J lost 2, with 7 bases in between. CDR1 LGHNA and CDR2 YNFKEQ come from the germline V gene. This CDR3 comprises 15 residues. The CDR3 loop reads CASSQERGNTGELFF. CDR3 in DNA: TGTGCCAGCAGCCAAGAACGGGGAAACACCGGGGAGCTGTTTTTT.

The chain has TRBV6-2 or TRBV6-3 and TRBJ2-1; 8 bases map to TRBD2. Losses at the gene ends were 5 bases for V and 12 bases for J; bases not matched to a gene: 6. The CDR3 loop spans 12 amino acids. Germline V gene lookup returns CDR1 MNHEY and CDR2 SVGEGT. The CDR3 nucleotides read TGTGCCAGCAGTGACGGGGGGGCGGGGCAGTTCTTC. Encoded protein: CASSDGGAGQFF.

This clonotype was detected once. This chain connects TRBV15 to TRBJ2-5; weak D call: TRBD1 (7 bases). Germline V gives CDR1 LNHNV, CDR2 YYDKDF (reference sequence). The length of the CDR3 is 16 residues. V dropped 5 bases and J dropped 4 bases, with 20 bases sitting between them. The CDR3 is CATSPRDSRFLETQYF. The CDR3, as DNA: TGTGCCACCAGCCCGCGGGACAGCCGTTTCCTAGAGACCCAGTACTTC.

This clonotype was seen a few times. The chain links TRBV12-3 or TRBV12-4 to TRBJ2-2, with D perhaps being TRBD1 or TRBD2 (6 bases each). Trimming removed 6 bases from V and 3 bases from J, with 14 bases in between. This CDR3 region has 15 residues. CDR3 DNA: TGTGCCAGCAGCCTACGGAGGGGGTACACCGGGGAGCTGTTTTTT. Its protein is CASSLRRGYTGELFF.

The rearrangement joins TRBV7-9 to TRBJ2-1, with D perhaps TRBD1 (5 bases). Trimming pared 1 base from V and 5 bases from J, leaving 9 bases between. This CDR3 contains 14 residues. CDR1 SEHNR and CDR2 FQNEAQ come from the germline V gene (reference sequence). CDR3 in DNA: TGTGCCAGCAGCTTAGATCAGGGTAACAATGAGCAGTTCTTC. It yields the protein CASSLDQGNNEQFF.

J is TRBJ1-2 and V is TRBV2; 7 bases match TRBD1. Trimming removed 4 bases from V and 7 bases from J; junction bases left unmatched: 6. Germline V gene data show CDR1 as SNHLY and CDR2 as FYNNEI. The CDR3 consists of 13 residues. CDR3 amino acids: CASSAGGQGGYTF. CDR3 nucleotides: TGTGCCAGCAGTGCAGGGGGGCAGGGTGGCTACACCTTC.

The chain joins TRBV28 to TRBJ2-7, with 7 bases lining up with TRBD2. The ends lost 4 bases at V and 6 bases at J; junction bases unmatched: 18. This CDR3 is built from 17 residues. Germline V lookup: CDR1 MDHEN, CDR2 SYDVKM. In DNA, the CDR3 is TGTGCCAGCAGTTCCCCCGGGGAGCGGGGTACCCTAGTCGAGCAGTACTTC. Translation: CASSSPGERGTLVEQYF.

In nucleotides, the CDR3 is TGTGCCAGCAGTTTAGCGGGTAGTGGGGGAAAACTCTACGAGCAGTACTTC. It codes for CASSLAGSGGKLYEQYF. The rearrangement joins TRBV12-3 or TRBV12-4 to TRBJ2-7; the D gene could be TRBD1 or TRBD2 (5 bases each). Between the trimmed V and J ends, which lost 0 bases and 3 bases, there was a span of 18 bases. This CDR3 comprises 17 residues.

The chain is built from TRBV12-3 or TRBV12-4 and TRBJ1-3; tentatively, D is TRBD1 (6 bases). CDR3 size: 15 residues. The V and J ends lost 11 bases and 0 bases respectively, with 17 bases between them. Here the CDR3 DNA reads TGTGCCGGGGCTAACGACAGGCTCTCTGGAAACACCATATATTTT. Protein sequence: CAGANDRLSGNTIYF.

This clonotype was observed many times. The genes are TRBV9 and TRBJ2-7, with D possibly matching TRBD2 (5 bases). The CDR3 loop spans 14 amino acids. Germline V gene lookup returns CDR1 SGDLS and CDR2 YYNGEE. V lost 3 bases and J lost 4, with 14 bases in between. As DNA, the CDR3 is TGTGCCAGCAGCGGTGGGCCTGAGGGATACGAGCAGTACTTC. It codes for CASSGGPEGYEQYF. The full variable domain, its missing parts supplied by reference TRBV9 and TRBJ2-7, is DSGVTQTPKHLITATGQRVTLRCSPRSGDLSVYWYQQSLDQGLQFLIQYYNGEERAKGNILERFSAQQFPDLHSELNLSSLELGDSALYFCASSGGPEGYEQYFGPGTRLTVT.

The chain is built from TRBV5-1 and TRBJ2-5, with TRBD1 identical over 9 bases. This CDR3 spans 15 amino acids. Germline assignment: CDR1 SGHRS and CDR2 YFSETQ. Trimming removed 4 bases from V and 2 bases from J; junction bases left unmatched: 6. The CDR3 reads CASSIGQGIQETQYF. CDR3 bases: TGCGCCAGCAGCATCGGACAGGGGATACAAGAGACCCAGTACTTC.

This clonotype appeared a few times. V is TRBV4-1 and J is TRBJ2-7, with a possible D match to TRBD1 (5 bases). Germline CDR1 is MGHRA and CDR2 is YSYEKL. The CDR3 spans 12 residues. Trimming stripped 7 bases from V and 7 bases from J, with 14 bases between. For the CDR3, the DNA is TGCGCCAGCACGAAGCAGGGTATGGAGCAGTACTTC. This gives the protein CASTKQGMEQYF.

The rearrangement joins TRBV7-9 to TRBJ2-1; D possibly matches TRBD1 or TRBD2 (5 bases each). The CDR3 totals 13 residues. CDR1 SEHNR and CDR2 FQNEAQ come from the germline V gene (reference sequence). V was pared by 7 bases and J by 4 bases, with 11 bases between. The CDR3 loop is CASTGPVYNEQFF. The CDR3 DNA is TGTGCCAGCACGGGACCCGTATACAATGAGCAGTTCTTC.

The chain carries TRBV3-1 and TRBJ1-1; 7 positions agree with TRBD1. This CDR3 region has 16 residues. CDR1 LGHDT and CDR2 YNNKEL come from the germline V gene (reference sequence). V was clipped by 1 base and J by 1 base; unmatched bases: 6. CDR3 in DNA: TGTGCCAGCAGCCAAGCAGGGGGAACCGGGAACACTGAAGCTTTCTTT. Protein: CASSQAGGTGNTEAFF. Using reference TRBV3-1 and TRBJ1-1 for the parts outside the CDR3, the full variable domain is DTAVSQTPKYLVTQMGNDKSIKCEQNLGHDTMYWYKQDSKKFLKIMFSYNNKELIINETVPNRFSPKSPDKAHLNLHINSLELGDSAVYFCASSQAGGTGNTEAFFGQGTRLTVV.

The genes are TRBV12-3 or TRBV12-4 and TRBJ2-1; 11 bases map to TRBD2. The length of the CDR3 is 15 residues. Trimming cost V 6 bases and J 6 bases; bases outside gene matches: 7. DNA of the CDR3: TGTGCCAGCAGAGTAGCGGGGGGGCCGATCAATGAGCAGTTCTTC. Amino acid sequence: CASRVAGGPINEQFF.